This TCR beta chain was observed in a study of vaccination effects on CD4 cells after COVID-19. Study-wide results and limits: Spike-reactive clones in convalescents after vaccination were chiefly newly vaccine-induced.

Details on this clone: The antigen remains unidentified.

Cultured cells yielded isolated CD4+ T cells after 10 days. PCR confirmed that the person was infected with SARS-CoV-2 between March and December 2020. Two-dose BNT162b2 or mRNA-1273 vaccination was given to participants. Trimming removed 0 bases from V and 3 bases from J, with 12 bases in between. In germline, CDR1 is ENHRY, CDR2 SYGVKD. This CDR3 contains 15 residues. Generated by immunoSEQ multiplex PCR, the TCRdb table keeps only in-frame clones and is missing some. Of 30,000 to 35,000 clones listed, roughly 80% are singletons. This TCR was sampled from a human donor who had a prior SARS-CoV-2 infection. The sequencing here drew on CD4+ T cells from PBMCs cultured without peptide, taken after COVID-19 vaccination. The J gene is TRBJ2-7, the V gene TRBV10-3; perhaps TRBD2 as D (6 bases). The CDR3 sequence is CAISESGGSFYEQYF. CDR3 bases: TGTGCCATCAGTGAGTCGGGGGGATCTTTCTACGAGCAGTACTTC.